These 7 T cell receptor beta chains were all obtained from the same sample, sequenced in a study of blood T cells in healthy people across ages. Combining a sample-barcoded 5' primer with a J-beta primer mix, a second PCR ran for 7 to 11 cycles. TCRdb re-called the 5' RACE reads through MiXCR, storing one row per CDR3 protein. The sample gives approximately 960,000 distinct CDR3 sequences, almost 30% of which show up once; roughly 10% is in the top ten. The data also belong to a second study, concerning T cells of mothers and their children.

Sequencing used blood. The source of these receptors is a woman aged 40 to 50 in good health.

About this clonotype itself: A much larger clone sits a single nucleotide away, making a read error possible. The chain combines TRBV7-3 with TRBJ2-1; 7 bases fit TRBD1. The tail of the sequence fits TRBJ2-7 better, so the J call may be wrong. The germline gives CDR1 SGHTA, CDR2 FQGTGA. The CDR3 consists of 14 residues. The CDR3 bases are TGTGCCAGCAGCCGGGACAGCTCCTACAATGAGCAGTACTTC. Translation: CASSRDSSYNEQYF.

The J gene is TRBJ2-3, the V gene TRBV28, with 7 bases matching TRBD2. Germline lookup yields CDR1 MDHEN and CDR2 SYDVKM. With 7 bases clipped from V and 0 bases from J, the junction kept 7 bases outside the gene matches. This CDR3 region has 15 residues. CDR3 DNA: TGTGCCAGCATCACCGGGACTACAAGCACAGATACGCAGTATTTT. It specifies CASITGTTSTDTQYF. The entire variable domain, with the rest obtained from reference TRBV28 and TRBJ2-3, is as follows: DVKVTQSSRYLVKRTGEKVFLECVQDMDHENMFWYRQDPGLGLRLIYFSYDVKMKEKGDIPEGYSVSREKKERFSLILESASTNQTSMYLCASITGTTSTDTQYFGPGTRLTVL.

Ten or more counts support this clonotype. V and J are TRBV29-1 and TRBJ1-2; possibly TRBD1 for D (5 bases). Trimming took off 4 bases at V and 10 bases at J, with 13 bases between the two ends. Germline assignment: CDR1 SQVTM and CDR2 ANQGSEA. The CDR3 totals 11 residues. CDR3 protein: CSVVRDVDYTF. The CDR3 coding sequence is TGCAGCGTTGTGAGGGACGTCGACTACACCTTC.

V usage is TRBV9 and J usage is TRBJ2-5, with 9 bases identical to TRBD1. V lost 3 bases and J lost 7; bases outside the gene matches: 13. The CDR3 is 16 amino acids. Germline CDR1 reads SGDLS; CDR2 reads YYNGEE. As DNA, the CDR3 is TGTGCCAGCAGCGCTACAGGACAGGGGATTGGGGGGACCCAGTACTTC. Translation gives CASSATGQGIGGTQYF.

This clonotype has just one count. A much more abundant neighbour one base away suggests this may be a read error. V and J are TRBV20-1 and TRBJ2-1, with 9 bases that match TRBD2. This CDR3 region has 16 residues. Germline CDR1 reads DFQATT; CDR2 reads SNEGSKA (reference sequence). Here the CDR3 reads CSARAVAGASYNEQSF. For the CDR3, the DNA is TGCAGTGCTAGAGCCGTAGCGGGGGCCTCCTACAATGAGCAGTCCTTC.

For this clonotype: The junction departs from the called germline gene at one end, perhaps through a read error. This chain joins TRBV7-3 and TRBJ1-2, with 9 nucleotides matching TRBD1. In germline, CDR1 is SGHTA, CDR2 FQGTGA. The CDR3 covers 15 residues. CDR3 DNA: TGTACCAGCAGCTCTACAGGGGGCCTTAACTATGGCTACACCTTC. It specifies CTSSSTGGLNYGYTF.

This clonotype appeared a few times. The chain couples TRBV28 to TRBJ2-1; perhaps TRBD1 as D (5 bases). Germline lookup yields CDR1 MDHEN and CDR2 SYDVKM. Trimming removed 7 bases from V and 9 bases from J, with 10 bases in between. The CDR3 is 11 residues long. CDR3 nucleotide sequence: TGTGCCAGCATAAGGGGTGCTGAGCAGTTCTTC. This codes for CASIRGAEQFF.